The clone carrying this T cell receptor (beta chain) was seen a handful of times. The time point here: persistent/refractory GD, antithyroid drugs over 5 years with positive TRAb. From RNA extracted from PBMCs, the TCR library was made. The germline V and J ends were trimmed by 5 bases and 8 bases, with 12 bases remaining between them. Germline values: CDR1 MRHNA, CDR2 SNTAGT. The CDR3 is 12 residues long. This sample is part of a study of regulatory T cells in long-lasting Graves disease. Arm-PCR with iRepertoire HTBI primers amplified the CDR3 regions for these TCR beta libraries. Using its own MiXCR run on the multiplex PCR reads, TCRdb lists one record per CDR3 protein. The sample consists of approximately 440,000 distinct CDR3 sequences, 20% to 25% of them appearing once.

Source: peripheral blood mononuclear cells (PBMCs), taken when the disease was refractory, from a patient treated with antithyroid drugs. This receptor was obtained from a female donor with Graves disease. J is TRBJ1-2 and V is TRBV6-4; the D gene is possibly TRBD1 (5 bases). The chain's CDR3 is CASSYLGGGYTF. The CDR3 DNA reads TGTGCCAGCAGTTACCTCGGGGGAGGCTACACCTTC.